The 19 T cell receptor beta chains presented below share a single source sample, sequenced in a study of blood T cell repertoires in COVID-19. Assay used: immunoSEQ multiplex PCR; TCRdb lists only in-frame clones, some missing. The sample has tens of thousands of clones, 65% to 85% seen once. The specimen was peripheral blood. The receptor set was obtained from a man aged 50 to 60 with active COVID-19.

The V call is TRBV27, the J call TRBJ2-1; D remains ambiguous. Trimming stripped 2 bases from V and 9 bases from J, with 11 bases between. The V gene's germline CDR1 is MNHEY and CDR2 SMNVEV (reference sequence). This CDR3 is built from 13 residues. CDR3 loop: CASSLPRLGEQFF. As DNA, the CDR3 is TGTGCCAGCAGTTTACCCAGGTTGGGTGAGCAGTTCTTC.

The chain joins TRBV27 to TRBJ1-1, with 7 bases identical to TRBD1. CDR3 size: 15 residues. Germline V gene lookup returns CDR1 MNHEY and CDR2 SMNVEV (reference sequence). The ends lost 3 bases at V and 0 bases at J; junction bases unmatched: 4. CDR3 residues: CASSFSGTVNTEAFF. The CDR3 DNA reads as TGTGCCAGCAGTTTCTCGGGGACAGTGAACACTGAAGCTTTCTTT.

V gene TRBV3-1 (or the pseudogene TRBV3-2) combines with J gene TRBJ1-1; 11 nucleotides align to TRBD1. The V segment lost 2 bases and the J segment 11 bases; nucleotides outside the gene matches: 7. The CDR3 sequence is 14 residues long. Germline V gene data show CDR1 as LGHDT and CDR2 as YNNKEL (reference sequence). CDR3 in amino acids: CASSQTGTGGRAFF. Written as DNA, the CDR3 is TGTGCCAGCAGCCAAACCGGGACAGGGGGGAGGGCTTTCTTT.

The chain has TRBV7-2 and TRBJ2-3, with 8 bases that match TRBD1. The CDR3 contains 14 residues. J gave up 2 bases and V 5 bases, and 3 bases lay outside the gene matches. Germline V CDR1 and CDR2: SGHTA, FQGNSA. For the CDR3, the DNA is TGTGCCAGCAGCGACAGGGGACCCACAGATACGCAGTATTTT. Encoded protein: CASSDRGPTDTQYF.

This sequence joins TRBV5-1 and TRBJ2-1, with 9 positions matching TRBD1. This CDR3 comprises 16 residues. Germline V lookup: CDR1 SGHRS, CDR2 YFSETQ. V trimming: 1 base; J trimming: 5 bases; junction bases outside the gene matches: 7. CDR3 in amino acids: CASSLRAQGADNEQFF. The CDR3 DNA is TGCGCCAGCAGCTTGAGGGCACAGGGGGCGGACAATGAGCAGTTCTTC.

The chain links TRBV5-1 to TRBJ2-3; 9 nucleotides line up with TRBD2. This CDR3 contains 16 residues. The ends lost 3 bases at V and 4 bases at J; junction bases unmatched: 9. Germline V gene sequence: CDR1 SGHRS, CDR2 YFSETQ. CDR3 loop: CASSSSIAGAADTQYF. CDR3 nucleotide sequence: TGCGCCAGCAGCTCATCCATAGCGGGAGCAGCAGATACGCAGTATTTT.

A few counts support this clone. CDR3 DNA: TGTGCCAGCAGCCAAGGGCCCGTTGCGGGAGGGGTCTCCTACGAGCAGTACTTC. Encoded protein: CASSQGPVAGGVSYEQYF. This chain connects TRBV4-2 to TRBJ2-7; 9 bases map to TRBD2. This CDR3 is built from 18 residues. Per germline, CDR1 LGHNA and CDR2 YNFKEQ. Trimming took 1 base from V and 0 from J; bases not matched to a gene: 10.

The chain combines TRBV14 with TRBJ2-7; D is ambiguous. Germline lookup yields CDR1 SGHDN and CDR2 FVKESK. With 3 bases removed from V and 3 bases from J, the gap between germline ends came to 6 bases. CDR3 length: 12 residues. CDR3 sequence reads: CASSHGDYEQYF. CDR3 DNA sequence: TGTGCCAGCAGCCACGGAGACTACGAGCAGTACTTC.

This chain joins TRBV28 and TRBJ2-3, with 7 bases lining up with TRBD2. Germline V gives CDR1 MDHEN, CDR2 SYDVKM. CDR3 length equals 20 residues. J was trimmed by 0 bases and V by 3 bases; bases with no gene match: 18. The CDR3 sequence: CASSFARAGVIIKSTDTQYF. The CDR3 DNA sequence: TGTGCCAGCAGTTTCGCCCGCGCGGGGGTTATTATTAAGAGCACAGATACGCAGTATTTT. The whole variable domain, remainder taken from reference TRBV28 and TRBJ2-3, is DVKVTQSSRYLVKRTGEKVFLECVQDMDHENMFWYRQDPGLGLRLIYFSYDVKMKEKGDIPEGYSVSREKKERFSLILESASTNQTSMYLCASSFARAGVIIKSTDTQYFGPGTRLTVL.

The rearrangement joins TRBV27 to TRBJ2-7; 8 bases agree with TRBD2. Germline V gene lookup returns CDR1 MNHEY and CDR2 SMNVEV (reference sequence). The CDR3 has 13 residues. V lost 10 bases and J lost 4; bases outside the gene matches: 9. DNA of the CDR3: TGTGCCACCCAAAGCGGGGGCCTTTACGAGCAGTACTTC. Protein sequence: CATQSGGLYEQYF.

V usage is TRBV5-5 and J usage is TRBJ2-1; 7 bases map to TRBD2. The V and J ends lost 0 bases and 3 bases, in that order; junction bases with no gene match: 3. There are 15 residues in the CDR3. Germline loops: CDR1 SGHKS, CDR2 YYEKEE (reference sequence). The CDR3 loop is CASSLGLADYNEQFF. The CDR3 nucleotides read TGTGCCAGCAGCTTGGGGCTAGCGGACTACAATGAGCAGTTCTTC. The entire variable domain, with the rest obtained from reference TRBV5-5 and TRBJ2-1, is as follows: DAGVTQSPTHLIKTRGQQVTLRCSPISGHKSVSWYQQVLGQGPQFIFQYYEKEERGRGNFPDRFSARQFPNYSSELNVNALLLGDSALYLCASSLGLADYNEQFFGPGTRLTVL.

CDR3 bases: TGTGCCAGCAGCTTAGCGGGCGGGGAATCCTACGAGCAGTACTTC. Translation: CASSLAGGESYEQYF. The rearrangement joins TRBV7-9 to TRBJ2-7; a possible D gene is TRBD2 (6 bases). Deletions cut 0 bases from V and 1 base from J, with 10 bases between. This CDR3 is 15 amino acids long. Looked up from germline, CDR1 is SEHNR and CDR2 is FQNEAQ (reference sequence). The variable domain in full, completed from reference TRBV7-9 and TRBJ2-7, reads DTGVSQNPRHKITKRGQNVTFRCDPISEHNRLYWYRQTLGQGPEFLTYFQNEAQLEKSRLLSDRFSAERPKGSFSTLEIQRTEQGDSAMYLCASSLAGGESYEQYFGPGTRLTVT.

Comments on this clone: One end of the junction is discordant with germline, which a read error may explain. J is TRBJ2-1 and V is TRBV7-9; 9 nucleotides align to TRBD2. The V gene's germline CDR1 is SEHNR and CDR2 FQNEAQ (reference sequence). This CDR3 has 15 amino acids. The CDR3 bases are TGTGCCAGCAGCGTAGCGGGAGCCTCCTACAATGAGCAGTTCTTC. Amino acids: CASSVAGASYNEQFF.

The CDR3 sequence: CASSQGAFDYGYTF. Here the CDR3 DNA reads TGTGCCAGCTCACAGGGGGCCTTTGACTATGGCTACACCTTC. The chain combines TRBV18 with TRBJ1-2, with TRBD1 identical over 7 bases. The CDR3 sequence is 14 residues long. The V gene's germline CDR1 is KGHSH and CDR2 LQKENI. The V and J ends lost 4 bases and 3 bases, in that order; junction bases with no gene match: 5.

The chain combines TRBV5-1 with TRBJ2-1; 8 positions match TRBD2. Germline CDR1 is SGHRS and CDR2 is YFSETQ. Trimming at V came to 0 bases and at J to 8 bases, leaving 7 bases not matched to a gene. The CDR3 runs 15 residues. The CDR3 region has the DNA TGCGCCAGCAGCTTGGCAGCGGGGGACTGGGATGAGCAGTTCTTC. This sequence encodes CASSLAAGDWDEQFF.

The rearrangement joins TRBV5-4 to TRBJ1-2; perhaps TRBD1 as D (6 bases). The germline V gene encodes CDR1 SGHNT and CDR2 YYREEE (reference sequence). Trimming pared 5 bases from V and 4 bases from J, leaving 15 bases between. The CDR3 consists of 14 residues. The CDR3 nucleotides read TGTGCCAGCAGGACTCAACGGGACACCTATGGCTACACCTTC. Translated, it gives CASRTQRDTYGYTF.

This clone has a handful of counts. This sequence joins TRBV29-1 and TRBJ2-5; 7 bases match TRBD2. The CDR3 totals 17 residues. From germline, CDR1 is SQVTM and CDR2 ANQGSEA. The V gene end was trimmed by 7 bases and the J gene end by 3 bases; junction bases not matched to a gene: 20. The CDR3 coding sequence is TGCAGCGCCGCGCGGTCGGGAGGCCGCCGACGGGAAGAGACCCAGTACTTC. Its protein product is CSAARSGGRRREETQYF. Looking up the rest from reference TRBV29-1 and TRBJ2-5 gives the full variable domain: SAVISQKPSRDICQRGTSLTIQCQVDSQVTMMFWYRQQPGQSLTLIATANQGSEATYESGFVIDKFPISRPNLTFSTLTVSNMSPEDSSIYLCSAARSGGRRREETQYFGPGTRLLVL.

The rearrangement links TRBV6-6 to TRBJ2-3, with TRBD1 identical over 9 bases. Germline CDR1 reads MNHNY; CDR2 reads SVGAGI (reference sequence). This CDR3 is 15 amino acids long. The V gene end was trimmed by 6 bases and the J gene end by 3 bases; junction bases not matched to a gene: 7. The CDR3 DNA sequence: TGTGCCAGCAGGTACCGGGACAGGGAGACAGATACGCAGTATTTT. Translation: CASRYRDRETDTQYF.

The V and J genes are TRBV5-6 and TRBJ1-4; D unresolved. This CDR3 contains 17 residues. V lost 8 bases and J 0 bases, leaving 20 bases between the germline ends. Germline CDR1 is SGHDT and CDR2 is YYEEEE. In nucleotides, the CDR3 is TGTGCCAGTACGCGTTGGATGGGAGATGCAACTAATGAAAAACTGTTTTTT. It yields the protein CASTRWMGDATNEKLFF. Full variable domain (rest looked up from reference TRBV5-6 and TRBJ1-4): DAGVTQSPTHLIKTRGQQVTLRCSPKSGHDTVSWYQQALGQGPQFIFQYYEEEERQRGNFPDRFSGHQFPNYSSELNVNALLLGDSALYLCASTRWMGDATNEKLFFGSGTQLSVL.